A single sample is the source of the 5 T cell receptor beta chains below, sequenced in a study of T-cell reconstitution after alpha-beta-depleted transplantation in children. TCRbeta library preparation incorporated unique molecular identifiers. Via MiXCR, TCRdb re-called the PCR reads, giving one row per CDR3 protein. The table lists hundreds of thousands of distinct CDR3 sequences, about a tenth of them singletons. The starting material was PBMCs, obtained before TCRalphabeta/CD19-depleted stem cell transplant. The receptors derive from a child under two years old with acute myeloid leukemia, due to receive a stem cell transplant.

This clonotype has a count of ten or more. This sequence joins TRBV29-1 and TRBJ2-4; possible D gene TRBD1, 5 bases. The CDR3 sequence is 14 residues long. Trimming left V 6 bases short and J 0 bases short, with 12 bases between. Looked up from germline, CDR1 is SQVTM and CDR2 is ANQGSEA. The CDR3 region has the DNA TGCAGCGTCGACCTACAGGTAGCCAAAAACATTCAGTACTTC. Translating gives CSVDLQVAKNIQYF.

This clonotype was recorded many times. The V call is TRBV12-3 or TRBV12-4, the J call TRBJ2-5; no firm D call. Trimming removed 5 bases from V and 6 bases from J, with 13 bases in between. The CDR3 is 13 residues long. The CDR3 DNA sequence: TGTGCCAGCAGTCCTCAGCTGGGGAAGACCCAGTACTTC. As protein: CASSPQLGKTQYF.

The sample holds a few counts of this clonotype. The chain couples TRBV2 to TRBJ2-5; D is unclear. Trimming took off 0 bases at V and 1 base at J, with 9 bases between the two ends. CDR1 and CDR2 (germline): SNHLY, FYNNEI. The CDR3 covers 15 residues. CDR3 loop: CASSEAPSFQETQYF. The CDR3 coding sequence is TGTGCCAGCAGTGAAGCGCCTAGTTTCCAAGAGACCCAGTACTTC.

This clonotype was counted many times. The rearrangement joins TRBV6-1 to TRBJ2-6, with D unresolved. Trimming removed 0 bases at V and 2 bases at J, with 8 bases between. The CDR3 contains 16 residues. Germline V gene lookup returns CDR1 MNHNS and CDR2 SASEGT. CDR3 nucleotide sequence: TGTGCCAGCAGTGAAGCTCCGTCGGCTGGGGCCAACGTCCTGACTTTC. It is translated as CASSEAPSAGANVLTF.

The chain carries TRBV5-1 and TRBJ2-7; 9 nucleotides match TRBD1. Germline lookup yields CDR1 SGHRS and CDR2 YFSETQ. Trimming at V came to 1 base and at J to 3 bases, leaving 5 bases not matched to a gene. The CDR3 extends over 15 amino acids. CDR3 amino acids: CASSLLETGGYEQYF. The CDR3 region has the DNA TGCGCCAGCAGCTTGTTAGAGACAGGGGGCTACGAGCAGTACTTC.